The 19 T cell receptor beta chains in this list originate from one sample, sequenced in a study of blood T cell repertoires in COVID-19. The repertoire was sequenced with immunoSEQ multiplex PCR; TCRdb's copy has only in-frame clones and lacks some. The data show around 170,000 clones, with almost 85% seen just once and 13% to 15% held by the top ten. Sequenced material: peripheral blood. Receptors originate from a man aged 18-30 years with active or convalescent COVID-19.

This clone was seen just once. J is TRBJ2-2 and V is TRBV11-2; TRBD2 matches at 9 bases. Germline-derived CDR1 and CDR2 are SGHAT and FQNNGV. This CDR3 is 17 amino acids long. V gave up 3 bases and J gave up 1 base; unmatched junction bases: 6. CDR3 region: CASSFISGSGNTGELFF. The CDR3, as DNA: TGTGCCAGCAGCTTTATTAGCGGGAGTGGGAACACCGGGGAGCTGTTTTTT.

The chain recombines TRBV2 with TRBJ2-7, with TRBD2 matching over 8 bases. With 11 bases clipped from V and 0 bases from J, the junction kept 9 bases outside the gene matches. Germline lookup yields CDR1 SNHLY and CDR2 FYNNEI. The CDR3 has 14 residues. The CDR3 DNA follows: TGTGCCTCCGGGAGGCTAGCGGGCTCCTACGAGCAGTACTTC. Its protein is CASGRLAGSYEQYF.

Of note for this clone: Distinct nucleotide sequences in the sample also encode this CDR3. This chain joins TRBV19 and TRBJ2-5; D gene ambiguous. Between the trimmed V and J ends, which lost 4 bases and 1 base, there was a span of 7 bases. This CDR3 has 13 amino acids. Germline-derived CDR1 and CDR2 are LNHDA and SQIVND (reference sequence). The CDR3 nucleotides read TGTGCCAGTAGTAGAGGATCCCAAGAGACCCAGTACTTC. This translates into CASSRGSQETQYF.

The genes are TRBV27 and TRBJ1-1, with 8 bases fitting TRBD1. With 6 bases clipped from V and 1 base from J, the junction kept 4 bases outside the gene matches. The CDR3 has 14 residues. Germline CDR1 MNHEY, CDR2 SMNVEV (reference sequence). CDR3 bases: TGTGCCAGCAGCCGACAGGGGTCGAACACTGAAGCTTTCTTT. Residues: CASSRQGSNTEAFF.

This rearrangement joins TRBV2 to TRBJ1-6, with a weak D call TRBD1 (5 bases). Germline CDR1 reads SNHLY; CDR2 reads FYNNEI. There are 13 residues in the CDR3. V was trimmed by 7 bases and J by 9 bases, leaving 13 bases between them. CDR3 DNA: TGTGCCAGCACCTTGAAGGGGCGTTCACCCCTCCACTTT. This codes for CASTLKGRSPLHF. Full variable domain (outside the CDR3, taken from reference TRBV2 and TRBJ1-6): EPEVTQTPSHQVTQMGQEVILRCVPISNHLYFYWYRQILGQKVEFLVSFYNNEISEKSEIFDDQFSVERPDGSNFTLKIRSTKLEDSAMYFCASTLKGRSPLHFGNGTRLTVT.

CDR3 nucleotide sequence: TGTGCCAGTAGTATTGGGGGGAGACAAGAGACCCAGTACTTC. Protein product: CASSIGGRQETQYF. This chain uses TRBV19 with TRBJ2-5, with D perhaps matching TRBD2 (6 bases). V shed 3 bases and J shed 2 bases, with 10 bases lying between them. CDR3 size: 14 residues. CDR1 and CDR2 (germline): LNHDA, SQIVND (reference sequence).

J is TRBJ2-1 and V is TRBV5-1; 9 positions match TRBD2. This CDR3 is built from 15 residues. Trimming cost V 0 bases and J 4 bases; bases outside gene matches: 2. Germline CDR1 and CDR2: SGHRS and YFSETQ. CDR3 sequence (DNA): TGCGCCAGCAGCTTGGCTCTAGCGGGGTACAATGAGCAGTTCTTC. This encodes CASSLALAGYNEQFF.

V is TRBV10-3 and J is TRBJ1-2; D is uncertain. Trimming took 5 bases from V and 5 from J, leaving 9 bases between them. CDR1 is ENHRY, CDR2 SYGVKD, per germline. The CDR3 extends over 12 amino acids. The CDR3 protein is CAISSGSYGYTF. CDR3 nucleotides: TGTGCCATCAGTAGCGGCAGTTATGGCTACACCTTC.

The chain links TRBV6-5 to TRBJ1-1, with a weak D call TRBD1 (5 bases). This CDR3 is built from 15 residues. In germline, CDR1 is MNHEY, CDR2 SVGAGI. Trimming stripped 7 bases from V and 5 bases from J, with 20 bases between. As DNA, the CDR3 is TGTGCCAGCACCCGACCGGCGGGGCTTAAGACTGAAGCTTTCTTT. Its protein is CASTRPAGLKTEAFF.

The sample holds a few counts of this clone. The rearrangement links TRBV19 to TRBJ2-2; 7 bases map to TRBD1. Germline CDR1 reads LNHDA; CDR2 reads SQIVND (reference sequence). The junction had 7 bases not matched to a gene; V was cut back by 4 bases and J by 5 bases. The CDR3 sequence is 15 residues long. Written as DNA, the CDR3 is TGTGCCAGTAGTACCGGGACAGAGGGTACCGGGGAGCTGTTTTTT. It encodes CASSTGTEGTGELFF.

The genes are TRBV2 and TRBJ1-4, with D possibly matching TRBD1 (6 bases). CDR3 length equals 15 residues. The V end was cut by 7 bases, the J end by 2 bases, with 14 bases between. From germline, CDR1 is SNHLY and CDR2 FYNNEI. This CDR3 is CASTSLGHTNEKLFF. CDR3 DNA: TGTGCCAGCACTTCGCTGGGACACACTAATGAAAAACTGTTTTTT. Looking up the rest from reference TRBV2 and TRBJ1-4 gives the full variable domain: EPEVTQTPSHQVTQMGQEVILRCVPISNHLYFYWYRQILGQKVEFLVSFYNNEISEKSEIFDDQFSVERPDGSNFTLKIRSTKLEDSAMYFCASTSLGHTNEKLFFGSGTQLSVL.

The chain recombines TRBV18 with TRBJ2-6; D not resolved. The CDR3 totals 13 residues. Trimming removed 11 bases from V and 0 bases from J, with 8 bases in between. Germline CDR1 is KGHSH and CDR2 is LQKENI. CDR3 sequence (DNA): TGTGCCGGAGCAGCCTCTGGGGCCAACGTCCTGACTTTC. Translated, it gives CAGAASGANVLTF.

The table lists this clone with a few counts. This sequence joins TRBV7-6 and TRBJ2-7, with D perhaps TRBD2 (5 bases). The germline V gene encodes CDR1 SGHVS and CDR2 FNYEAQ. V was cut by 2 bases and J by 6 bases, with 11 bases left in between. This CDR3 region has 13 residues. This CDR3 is CASSLSGRGEQYF. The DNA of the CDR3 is TGTGCCAGCAGCTTATCGGGTCGGGGCGAGCAGTACTTC.

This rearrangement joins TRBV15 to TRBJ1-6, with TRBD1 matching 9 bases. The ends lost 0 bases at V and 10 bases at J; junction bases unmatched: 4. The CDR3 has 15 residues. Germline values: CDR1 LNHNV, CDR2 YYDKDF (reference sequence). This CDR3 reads CATSREDRGSSPLHF. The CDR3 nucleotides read TGTGCCACCAGCAGAGAGGACAGGGGAAGCTCACCCCTCCACTTT.

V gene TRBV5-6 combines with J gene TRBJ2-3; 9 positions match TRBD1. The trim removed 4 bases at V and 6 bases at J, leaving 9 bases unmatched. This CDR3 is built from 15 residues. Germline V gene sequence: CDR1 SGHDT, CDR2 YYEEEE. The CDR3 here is CASSGTGTGKDTQYF. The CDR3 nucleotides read TGTGCCAGCAGCGGGACAGGGACAGGGAAGGATACGCAGTATTTT.

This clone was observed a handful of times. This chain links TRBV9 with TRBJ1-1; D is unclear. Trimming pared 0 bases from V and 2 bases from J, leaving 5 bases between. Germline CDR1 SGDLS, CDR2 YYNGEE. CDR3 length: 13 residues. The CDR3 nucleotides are TGTGCCAGCAGCGTAGCCCCAAACACTGAAGCTTTCTTT. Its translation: CASSVAPNTEAFF.

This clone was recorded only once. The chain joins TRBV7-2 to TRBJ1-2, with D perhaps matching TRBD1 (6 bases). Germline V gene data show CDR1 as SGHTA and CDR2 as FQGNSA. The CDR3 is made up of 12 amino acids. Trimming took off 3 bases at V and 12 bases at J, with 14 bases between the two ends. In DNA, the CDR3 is TGTGCCAGCAGCTTTGGGCAGGGGTATCACACCTTC. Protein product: CASSFGQGYHTF. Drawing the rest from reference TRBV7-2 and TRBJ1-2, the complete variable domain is GAGVSQSPSNKVTEKGKDVELRCDPISGHTALYWYRQSLGQGLEFLIYFQGNSAPDKSGLPSDRFSAERTGGSVSTLTIQRTQQEDSAVYLCASSFGQGYHTFGSGTRLTVV.

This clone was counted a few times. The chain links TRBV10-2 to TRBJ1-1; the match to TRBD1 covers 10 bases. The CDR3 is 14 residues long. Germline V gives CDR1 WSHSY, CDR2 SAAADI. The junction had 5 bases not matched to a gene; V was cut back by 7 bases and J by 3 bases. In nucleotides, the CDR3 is TGCGCCAGCATTGCCGGGACAGGGGACACTGAAGCTTTCTTT. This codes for CASIAGTGDTEAFF.

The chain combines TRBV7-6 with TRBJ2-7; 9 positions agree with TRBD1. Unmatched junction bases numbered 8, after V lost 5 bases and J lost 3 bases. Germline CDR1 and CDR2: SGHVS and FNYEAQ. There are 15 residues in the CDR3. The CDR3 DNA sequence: TGTGCCAGCAGCCCTGCCCCGGGACAGGGCTACGAGCAGTACTTC. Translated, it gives CASSPAPGQGYEQYF. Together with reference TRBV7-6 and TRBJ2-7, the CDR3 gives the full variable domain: GAGVSQSPRYKVTKRGQDVALRCDPISGHVSLYWYRQALGQGPEFLTYFNYEAQQDKSGLPNDRFSAERPEGSISTLTIQRTEQRDSAMYRCASSPAPGQGYEQYFGPGTRLTVT.